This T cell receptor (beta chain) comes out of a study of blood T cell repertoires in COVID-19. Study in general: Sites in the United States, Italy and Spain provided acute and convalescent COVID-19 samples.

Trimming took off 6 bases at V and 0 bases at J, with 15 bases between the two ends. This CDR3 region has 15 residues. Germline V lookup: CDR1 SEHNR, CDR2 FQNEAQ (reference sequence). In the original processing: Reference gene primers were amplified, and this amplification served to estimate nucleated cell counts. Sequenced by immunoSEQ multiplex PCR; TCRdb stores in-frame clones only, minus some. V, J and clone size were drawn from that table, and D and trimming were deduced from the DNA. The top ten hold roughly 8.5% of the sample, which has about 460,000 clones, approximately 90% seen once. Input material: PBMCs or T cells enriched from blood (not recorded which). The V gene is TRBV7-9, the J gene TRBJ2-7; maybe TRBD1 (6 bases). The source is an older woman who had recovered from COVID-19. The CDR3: CASRQTGSPSYEQYF. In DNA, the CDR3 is TGTGCCAGCAGACAAACAGGGTCCCCCTCCTACGAGCAGTACTTC.